This paragraph covers one T cell receptor beta chain sequence. Its antigen remains unknown. The entry originates in a study of cytomegalovirus exposure and HLA in healthy donors. Study observations and caveats: Later work showed greater clonal expansion in HLA-associated TCR beta chains than in equally common others.

PCR employed 60 Vbeta and 13 Jbeta primers. In the original processing: Around 12 million of tens of millions of unique TCR beta chains were shared, per a later count. Clones were read by immunoSEQ multiplex PCR, and TCRdb kept only the in-frame ones, dropping some. Clone size and V and J calls were adopted from that table, with D and trimming inferred from the DNA. The data contain fewer than 250,000 clones, 75% of them seen just once; the ten biggest clones take up 1.8%. Specimen: PBMCs. This TCR was recovered from a woman aged 25 to 45 in good health and CMV-seronegative.

The CDR3 nucleotides read TGTGCCAGCAGCTTAGCATCCGGGACAGGGGAGACCCAGTACTTC. Residues: CASSLASGTGETQYF. J is TRBJ2-5 and V is TRBV7-9; 9 nucleotides match TRBD1. With V trimmed by 0 bases and J by 5 bases, 4 bases remained unmatched. The CDR3 consists of 15 residues. In germline, CDR1 is SEHNR, CDR2 FQNEAQ (reference sequence). Drawing the rest from reference TRBV7-9 and TRBJ2-5, the complete variable domain is DTGVSQNPRHKITKRGQNVTFRCDPISEHNRLYWYRQTLGQGPEFLTYFQNEAQLEKSRLLSDRFSAERPKGSFSTLEIQRTEQGDSAMYLCASSLASGTGETQYFGPGTRLLVL.